This T cell receptor beta chain was obtained from a study of cytomegalovirus exposure and HLA in healthy donors. CDR3 length: 14 amino acids. The V gene end was trimmed by 4 bases and the J gene end by 7 bases; junction bases not matched to a gene: 5. Per germline, CDR1 MGHDK and CDR2 SYGVNS. Note on this clone: The target antigen is unknown.

Healthy bone marrow donors made up the donor group. Study-wide findings and caveats: Follow-up analysis later connected one missense variant in DCLRE1C with trimming of TCR beta V- and J-genes. HLA alleles were associated with some 17,000 TCR beta sequences in a later analysis at 0.05 false discovery rate. Earlier analysis looked at TCR beta V segments, and most were productive about 90% or about 30% of the time.

Use of 60 Vbeta and 13 Jbeta primers characterized the PCR. Profiled with immunoSEQ multiplex PCR; TCRdb holds only in-frame clones, not every one. The sample yields about 120,000 clones, approximately 79% seen once. The sequence was obtained from a man in his thirties or forties in good health and CMV-seropositive. V gene TRBV25-1 combines with J gene TRBJ2-2, with 8 bases that match TRBD1. Sequenced input: PBMCs. DNA of the CDR3: TGTGCCAGCAGTGCCCAGGGGGCGTACGGGGAGCTGTTTTTT. This codes for CASSAQGAYGELFF. Using reference TRBV25-1 and TRBJ2-2 for the parts outside the CDR3, the full variable domain is EADIYQTPRYLVIGTGKKITLECSQTMGHDKMYWYQQDPGMELHLIHYSYGVNSTEKGDLSSESTVSRIRTEHFPLTLESARPSHTSQYLCASSAQGAYGELFFGEGSRLTVL.